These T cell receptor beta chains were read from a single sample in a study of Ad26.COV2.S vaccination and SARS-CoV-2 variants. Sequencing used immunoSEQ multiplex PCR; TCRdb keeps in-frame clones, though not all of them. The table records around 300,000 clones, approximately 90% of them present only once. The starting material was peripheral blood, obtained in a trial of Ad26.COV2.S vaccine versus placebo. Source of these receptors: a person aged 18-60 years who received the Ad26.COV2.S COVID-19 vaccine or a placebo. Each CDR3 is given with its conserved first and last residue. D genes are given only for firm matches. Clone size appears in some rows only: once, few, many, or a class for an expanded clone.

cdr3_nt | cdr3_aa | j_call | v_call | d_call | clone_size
TGTGCCAGCAGCCTCCCGACAGGTTCCTACTTAGCCAAAAACATTCAGTACTTC | CASSLPTGSYLAKNIQYF | TRBJ2-4 | TRBV7-3 | - | once
TGTGCCAGCAGTTACGGGACAGCTATGAACACTGAAGCTTTCTTT | CASSYGTAMNTEAFF | TRBJ1-1 | TRBV6-5 | TRBD1 | -
TGTGCCACCAGCAGAGTGGGACTAGCAAGTGATACGCAGTATTTT | CATSRVGLASDTQYF | TRBJ2-3 | TRBV15 | TRBD2 | -
TGTGCCAGCAGCTCGGGGACCGAGCAGTACTTC | CASSSGTEQYF | TRBJ2-7 | TRBV5-4 | - | -
TGTGCCTGCTGGGGGGGGTTGCCGAACACCGGGGAGCTGTTTTTT | CACWGGLPNTGELFF | TRBJ2-2 | TRBV30 | TRBD2 | -
TGCGCCAGCAGCTTATTTCAAGGGGGCACTTACGAGCAGTACTTC | CASSLFQGGTYEQYF | TRBJ2-7 | TRBV5-1 | TRBD1 | -
TGTGCCAGCAGCCAAGAAGGGGGAAGCACAGATACGCAGTATTTT | CASSQEGGSTDTQYF | TRBJ2-3 | TRBV3-1/TRBV3-2 | - | -
TGTGCCAGTAGTACAATTACAACTGAGGCTATTGAAAAACTGTTTTTT | CASSTITTEAIEKLFF | TRBJ1-4 | TRBV19 | - | -
TGTGCCAGCAGCTCCATGTCCCGGTATGGCTACACCTTC | CASSSMSRYGYTF | TRBJ1-2 | TRBV11-1 | - | -
TGTGCCAGCCAGGGGGGGCCCCAGCATTTT | CASQGGPQHF | TRBJ1-5 | TRBV28 | TRBD1 | once
TGTGCCAGCAGCCCTGGCGGGGAAGAAGCTTTCTTT | CASSPGGEEAFF | TRBJ1-1 | TRBV5-6 | - | -
TGTGCCACCAGTGACCCCCGACGGGCGAACACTGAAGCTTTCTTT | CATSDPRRANTEAFF | TRBJ1-1 | TRBV24-1 | - | once